The 26 T cell receptor beta chains below all came from one sample that was sequenced in a study of shared clonotypes between healthy human individuals. Sequencing used immunoSEQ multiplex PCR; TCRdb keeps in-frame clones, though not all of them. The repertoire holds hundreds of thousands of clones, with 70% to 80% as singletons. The specimen sequenced was PBMCs. The receptors here all came from a woman aged 40 to 55 in good health. Some clones in this sample may be carry-over from other donors' samples.

This clone appeared a single time. V is TRBV29-1 and J is TRBJ1-1; D is unclear. The V gene lost 7 bases and the J gene lost 1 base, with 16 bases spanning the gap. The CDR3 is 14 residues long. From germline, CDR1 is SQVTM and CDR2 ANQGSEA. CDR3 sequence (DNA): TGCAGCGCAGAGGCCGGCAGAGAGAACACTGAAGCTTTCTTT. This codes for CSAEAGRENTEAFF.

The chain couples TRBV5-1 to TRBJ2-7; D perhaps matches TRBD1 (5 bases). The CDR3 length is 13 residues. CDR1 is SGHRS, CDR2 YFSETQ, per germline. Deletions cut 4 bases from V and 7 bases from J, with 15 bases between. CDR3 sequence reads: CASSPDSFEEQYF. The DNA of the CDR3 is TGCGCCAGCAGCCCCGACAGTTTTGAAGAGCAGTACTTC.

The chain uses TRBV7-7 and TRBJ2-5; 8 bases are a match to TRBD1. V shed 5 bases and J 4 bases; nucleotides not matched to a gene: 9. From germline, CDR1 is SSHAT and CDR2 FNYEAQ (reference sequence). The CDR3 has 15 amino acids. In nucleotides, the CDR3 is TGTGCCAGCAGCCAGACAGGGGCTGGTATAGAGACCCAGTACTTC. Protein product: CASSQTGAGIETQYF.

The V and J genes are TRBV7-2 and TRBJ2-1; D might be TRBD2 (5 bases). CDR3 size: 16 residues. Germline CDR1 reads SGHTA; CDR2 reads FQGNSA. The germline V and J ends were trimmed by 2 bases and 6 bases, with 17 bases remaining between them. For the CDR3, the DNA is TGTGCCAGCAGCTTATTAATGAGCGGAACTTCCAATGAGCAGTTCTTC. It yields the protein CASSLLMSGTSNEQFF. Full variable domain (outside the CDR3, taken from reference TRBV7-2 and TRBJ2-1): GAGVSQSPSNKVTEKGKDVELRCDPISGHTALYWYRQSLGQGLEFLIYFQGNSAPDKSGLPSDRFSAERTGGSVSTLTIQRTQQEDSAVYLCASSLLMSGTSNEQFFGPGTRLTVL.

V gene TRBV10-3 combines with J gene TRBJ2-7, with 10 bases identical to TRBD2. V shed 2 bases and J 5 bases; nucleotides not matched to a gene: 3. CDR1 and CDR2 from the germline V gene are ENHRY and SYGVKD. This CDR3 has 14 amino acids. CDR3 region: CAISEMLAGDEQYF. CDR3 coding DNA: TGTGCCATCAGTGAGATGCTAGCGGGAGACGAGCAGTACTTC.

This clone was detected a few times. This chain connects TRBV6-6 to TRBJ1-5; 9 bases line up with TRBD1. V was clipped by 6 bases and J by 5 bases; unmatched bases: 8. The CDR3 is 15 residues long. Germline CDR1 is MNHNY and CDR2 is SVGAGI (reference sequence). The CDR3 DNA reads as TGTGCCAGCAGCCGACAGGGGGTCGGAGATCAGCCCCAGCATTTT. This sequence encodes CASSRQGVGDQPQHF.

The chain is built from TRBV7-2 and TRBJ2-2; D could derive from TRBD1 or TRBD2 (5 bases each). Trimming took 6 bases from V and 1 from J, leaving 12 bases between them. Per germline, CDR1 SGHTA and CDR2 FQGNSA. The CDR3 is made up of 15 amino acids. CDR3 loop: CASSLGRVNTGELFF. The DNA for the CDR3 is TGTGCCAGCAGTTTGGGACGGGTGAACACCGGGGAGCTGTTTTTT.

This sequence joins TRBV7-2 and TRBJ2-1; perhaps TRBD2 as D (5 bases). The CDR3 length is 12 residues. Trimming left V 6 bases short and J 7 bases short, with 10 bases between. Germline CDR1 and CDR2: SGHTA and FQGNSA. The CDR3 nucleotides are TGTGCCAGCAGACTAGACCAGAATGAGCAGTTCTTC. The encoded protein is CASRLDQNEQFF.

The V gene is TRBV7-2, the J gene TRBJ1-3; 10 bases align to TRBD1. From germline, CDR1 is SGHTA and CDR2 FQGNSA. V lost 5 bases and J lost 3; bases outside the gene matches: 4. The CDR3 length is 15 residues. The CDR3 sequence: CASSRRTGGGNTIYF. In nucleotides, the CDR3 is TGTGCCAGCAGCCGGCGGACAGGGGGTGGAAACACCATATATTTT.

The J gene is TRBJ2-5, the V gene TRBV5-6, with a tentative D call TRBD1 (6 bases). Germline values: CDR1 SGHDT, CDR2 YYEEEE. V gave up 0 bases and J gave up 4 bases, with 13 bases separating them. The CDR3 extends over 15 amino acids. Here the CDR3 reads CASSLAGTPGETQYF. In nucleotides, the CDR3 is TGTGCCAGCAGCTTGGCCGGGACACCAGGAGAGACCCAGTACTTC.

This chain joins TRBV4-3 and TRBJ1-5, with 7 bases fitting TRBD1. CDR3 size: 16 residues. Trimming at V came to 1 base and at J to 7 bases, leaving 10 bases not matched to a gene. From germline, CDR1 is LGHNA and CDR2 YSLEER. The CDR3 loop is CASSQGQGEVGQPQHF. The CDR3 DNA reads as TGCGCCAGCAGCCAAGGGCAGGGGGAAGTGGGGCAGCCCCAGCATTTT.

This chain uses TRBV15 with TRBJ1-4; a possible D gene is TRBD1 (6 bases). V shed 2 bases and J shed 7 bases, with 14 bases lying between them. The CDR3 loop spans 15 amino acids. CDR1 is LNHNV, CDR2 YYDKDF, per germline (reference sequence). The CDR3 DNA is TGTGCCACCAGCAGACTCACAGGGCCTGGTGAAAAACTGTTTTTT. Encoded protein: CATSRLTGPGEKLFF.

This clone appeared a single time. V and J are TRBV5-1 and TRBJ2-5, with D possibly being TRBD2 (7 bases). Germline loops: CDR1 SGHRS, CDR2 YFSETQ. CDR3 length: 15 amino acids. Trimming removed 5 bases from V and 5 bases from J, with 19 bases in between. CDR3 sequence reads: CASRSGSRGGETQYF. In DNA form, the CDR3 reads TGCGCCAGCAGATCGGGGAGCAGGGGAGGGGAGACCCAGTACTTC.

The rearrangement uses TRBV19 and TRBJ2-1, with 8 bases matching TRBD2. Germline V gene sequence: CDR1 LNHDA, CDR2 SQIVND (reference sequence). J was trimmed by 1 base and V by 6 bases; bases with no gene match: 8. The CDR3 is 16 residues long. CDR3 coding DNA: TGTGCCAGTAGAAAATCGGGGGGGAATTCCTACAATGAGCAGTTCTTC. The encoded protein is CASRKSGGNSYNEQFF.

The V and J genes are TRBV19 and TRBJ1-2; maybe TRBD1 (5 bases). V lost 5 bases and J lost 4, with 11 bases in between. CDR3 length equals 13 residues. CDR1 and CDR2 from the germline V gene are LNHDA and SQIVND (reference sequence). In DNA form, the CDR3 reads TGTGCCAGTAGTGGGGGTAGGATCTATGGCTACACCTTC. It translates to CASSGGRIYGYTF.

V usage is TRBV28 and J usage is TRBJ2-7; D remains unclear. Germline CDR1 MDHEN, CDR2 SYDVKM. Trimming left V 3 bases short and J 4 bases short, with 7 bases between. This CDR3 is 12 amino acids long. CDR3 nucleotides: TGTGCCAGCAGTTTGAACGTATACGAGCAGTACTTC. Translated: CASSLNVYEQYF.

This clone was counted a few times. In the same sample, other DNA sequences code for this CDR3. The rearrangement uses TRBV27 and TRBJ1-2; D is perhaps TRBD1 (6 bases). The CDR3 loop spans 13 amino acids. The germline CDR1 and CDR2 sequences are MNHEY and SMNVEV (reference sequence). V lost 0 bases and J 4 bases, leaving 6 bases between the germline ends. The CDR3: CASSLSGAYGYTF. The CDR3 DNA reads as TGTGCCAGCAGTTTATCGGGGGCCTATGGCTACACCTTC.

V is TRBV7-9 and J is TRBJ2-7; D is unresolved. This CDR3 contains 12 residues. Germline CDR1 reads SEHNR; CDR2 reads FQNEAQ (reference sequence). V dropped 8 bases and J dropped 0 bases, with 8 bases sitting between them. In nucleotides, the CDR3 is TGTGCCAGCGGTTCAAGCTCCTACGAGCAGTACTTC. Its translation: CASGSSSYEQYF.

The chain joins TRBV5-4 to TRBJ2-1; 7 bases agree with TRBD2. This CDR3 contains 16 residues. The V segment lost 0 bases and the J segment 6 bases; nucleotides outside the gene matches: 9. CDR1 and CDR2 (germline): SGHNT, YYREEE (reference sequence). The CDR3 bases are TGTGCCAGCAGCTTGGTCTGGGGGAGGGCCTCCAATGAGCAGTTCTTC. It translates to CASSLVWGRASNEQFF.

The V and J genes are TRBV14 and TRBJ1-2; D gene ambiguous. The germline CDR1 and CDR2 sequences are SGHDN and FVKESK. Trimming took off 0 bases at V and 4 bases at J, with 6 bases between the two ends. This CDR3 contains 13 residues. In DNA form, the CDR3 reads TGTGCCAGCAGCCAAGAAACAGTCTATGGCTACACCTTC. It encodes CASSQETVYGYTF.

This clone was found once. The genes are TRBV19 and TRBJ1-2, with a tentative D call TRBD1 (5 bases). With 5 bases removed from V and 3 bases from J, the gap between germline ends came to 16 bases. Germline assignment: CDR1 LNHDA and CDR2 SQIVND (reference sequence). CDR3 size: 15 residues. CDR3 amino acids: CASSSRREGYYGYTF. The DNA of the CDR3 is TGTGCCAGTAGTTCCCGCCGGGAGGGGTACTATGGCTACACCTTC.

The gene calls are TRBV5-1 and TRBJ2-7, with D perhaps matching TRBD1 (6 bases). CDR1 is SGHRS, CDR2 YFSETQ, per germline. The CDR3 is 18 amino acids. The ends were cut back, 0 bases at V and 1 base at J, with 20 bases in the middle. Here the CDR3 DNA reads TGCGCCAGCAGCTTGGGCTGGCAGGGGCGGGTTTTGTCCTACGAGCAGTACTTC. The encoded protein is CASSLGWQGRVLSYEQYF.

V gene TRBV30 combines with J gene TRBJ2-7, with 11 bases that match TRBD2. Germline V gene lookup returns CDR1 GTSNPN and CDR2 SVGIG (reference sequence). The CDR3 covers 14 residues. V shed 3 bases, J shed 5 bases, and the junction held 6 bases outside the gene matches. Written as DNA, the CDR3 is TGTGCCTGGAGCAAGGGACTAGCGGTCCACGAGCAGTACTTC. Its translation is CAWSKGLAVHEQYF.

V and J are TRBV10-1 and TRBJ2-3; D gene uncertain. Germline CDR1 reads WNHNN; CDR2 reads SYGVQD (reference sequence). The CDR3 covers 12 residues. Trimming shortened V by 3 bases and J by 8 bases, and 9 bases separated the two germline ends. The CDR3, as DNA: TGCGCCAGCAGTGACAGACTGGTTACGCAGTATTTT. This encodes CASSDRLVTQYF.

The chain carries TRBV27 and TRBJ2-5; D gene ambiguous. Matching the DNA end better, TRBJ2-7 makes the J call doubtful. Germline CDR1 is MNHEY and CDR2 is SMNVEV (reference sequence). The CDR3 runs to 15 residues. CDR3 loop: CASSSYSQGMGEQYF. CDR3 nucleotide sequence: TGTGCCAGCAGTTCCTACTCACAAGGGATGGGCGAGCAGTACTTC.

Note on this clone: A read error may produce the germline difference seen at one junction end. The chain recombines TRBV2 with TRBJ2-7, with D tentatively TRBD2 (5 bases). Per germline, CDR1 SNHLY and CDR2 FYNNEI. This CDR3 has 15 residues. The chain's CDR3 is CASSEAAPGFYGQYF. CDR3 DNA: TGTGCCAGCAGTGAAGCTGCTCCGGGATTTTACGGGCAGTACTTC.